Below are 11 T cell receptor beta chains sequenced from a single sample in a study of a mutant IDH1 vaccine in newly diagnosed glioma. No antigen has been identified for these receptors. Regarding time point: week 23, last vaccination. What each vaccine dose contained was 300 ug of mutant IDH1 20-mer peptide, accompanied by topical imiquimod. Data came from immunoSEQ multiplex PCR; TCRdb stores just in-frame clones and leaves some out. Of around 60,000 clones in the sample, approximately 85% were seen once. The sequenced sample was PBMCs, obtained from a glioma patient whose treatment included an IDH1 peptide vaccine. The origin of the receptors is a man between 25 and 39 years old with glioma.

This chain uses TRBV5-1 with TRBJ2-5, with D unresolved. The germline V gene encodes CDR1 SGHRS and CDR2 YFSETQ. The CDR3 loop spans 14 amino acids. V was cut by 2 bases and J by 11 bases, with 19 bases left in between. CDR3 coding DNA: TGCGCCAGCAGCTTCCAAAACCGGGCCACGGAGCAGTACTTC. It encodes CASSFQNRATEQYF.

The chain is built from TRBV5-4 and TRBJ2-2; D is possibly TRBD2 (5 bases). The CDR3 is 16 residues long. The V gene lost 4 bases and the J gene lost 3 bases, with 16 bases spanning the gap. CDR1 is SGHNT and CDR2 is YYREEE in the germline V gene (reference sequence). CDR3 in DNA: TGTGCCAGCAGCCCGGCTGAGGGAAGGGACACCGGGGAGCTGTTTTTT. Translating gives CASSPAEGRDTGELFF.

The J gene is TRBJ2-4, the V gene TRBV18, with a possible D match to TRBD2 (6 bases). Trimming cost V 2 bases and J 3 bases, with 14 bases left between them. The CDR3 sequence is 16 residues long. CDR1 is KGHSH, CDR2 LQKENI, per germline. This chain's CDR3 is CASSPWSGVGKNIQYF. CDR3 coding DNA: TGTGCCAGCTCACCATGGTCGGGGGTAGGCAAAAACATTCAGTACTTC. The variable domain in full, completed from reference TRBV18 and TRBJ2-4, reads NAGVMQNPRHLVRRRGQEARLRCSPMKGHSHVYWYRQLPEEGLKFMVYLQKENIIDESGMPKERFSAEFPKEGPSILRIQQVVRGDSAAYFCASSPWSGVGKNIQYFGAGTRLSVL.

On this clone itself: The sample contains more than one DNA sequence encoding this CDR3. The chain combines TRBV9 with TRBJ1-1, with 8 bases aligning to TRBD1. After removal of 2 bases from V and 0 bases from J, the junction contained 0 bases not matched to a gene. Per the germline V gene, CDR1 is SGDLS and CDR2 is YYNGEE. The length of the CDR3 is 14 residues. CDR3 in amino acids: CASSVGQVNTEAFF. The CDR3, as DNA: TGTGCCAGCAGCGTGGGACAGGTGAACACTGAAGCTTTCTTT.

This sequence joins TRBV12-5 and TRBJ1-4; D not certain. The germline V gene has CDR1 LGHNT and CDR2 FRNRAP. V was clipped by 6 bases and J by 0 bases, with 11 bases between them. This CDR3 is built from 15 residues. The CDR3 coding sequence is TGTGCTAGTGGCGGACGCGTGGCAACTAATGAAAAACTGTTTTTT. Protein sequence: CASGGRVATNEKLFF. The full variable domain, completed using reference TRBV12-5 and TRBJ1-4, is DARVTQTPRHKVTEMGQEVTMRCQPILGHNTVFWYRQTMMQGLELLAYFRNRAPLDDSGMPKDRFSAEMPDATLATLKIQPSEPRDSAVYFCASGGRVATNEKLFFGSGTQLSVL.

The rearrangement uses TRBV19 and TRBJ2-7; 7 nucleotides line up with TRBD1. V dropped 5 bases and J dropped 4; count of bases not matched to a gene: 5. The germline CDR1 and CDR2 sequences are LNHDA and SQIVND (reference sequence). This CDR3 region has 13 residues. CDR3 sequence: CASSPTGSYEQYF. The DNA of the CDR3 is TGTGCCAGTAGTCCGACAGGGTCTTACGAGCAGTACTTC. Full variable domain (remainder filled in from reference TRBV19 and TRBJ2-7): DGGITQSPKYLFRKEGQNVTLSCEQNLNHDAMYWYRQDPGQGLRLIYYSQIVNDFQKGDIAEGYSVSREKKESFPLTVTSAQKNPTAFYLCASSPTGSYEQYFGPGTRLTVT.

The V gene is TRBV28, the J gene TRBJ2-5; no reliable D call. The germline V and J ends were trimmed by 7 bases and 0 bases, with 12 bases remaining between them. There are 14 residues in the CDR3. Germline CDR1 reads MDHEN; CDR2 reads SYDVKM. The CDR3 region is CASILSRDQETQYF. In nucleotides, the CDR3 is TGTGCCAGCATCCTCTCGCGAGACCAAGAGACCCAGTACTTC.

This chain joins TRBV2 and TRBJ1-4; TRBD1 matches 7 bases. The CDR3 spans 14 residues. The junction had 8 bases not matched to a gene; V was cut back by 10 bases and J by 3 bases. Germline CDR1 is SNHLY and CDR2 is FYNNEI. The CDR3 here is CAIRSGTANEKLFF. In DNA, the CDR3 is TGTGCCATCCGATCCGGGACAGCTAATGAAAAACTGTTTTTT.

The gene calls are TRBV6-1 and TRBJ2-5, with 9 bases lining up with TRBD1. The junction had 11 bases not matched to a gene; V was cut back by 4 bases and J by 8 bases. CDR1 is MNHNS, CDR2 SASEGT, per germline. CDR3 length equals 15 residues. This chain's CDR3 is CASSVLDRGGDTQYF. CDR3 nucleotides: TGTGCCAGCAGTGTTCTGGACAGGGGAGGGGATACCCAGTACTTC.

The CDR3 protein is CASRTGQGASGYTF. The DNA of the CDR3 is TGTGCCAGCAGGACGGGACAGGGGGCTTCCGGCTACACCTTC. The chain employs TRBV6-5 and TRBJ1-2; 12 bases line up with TRBD1. Germline lookup yields CDR1 MNHEY and CDR2 SVGAGI. The CDR3 is 14 residues long. V dropped 6 bases and J dropped 8; count of bases not matched to a gene: 7.

The rearrangement links TRBV5-1 to TRBJ1-1; a possible D gene is TRBD1 (5 bases). This CDR3 spans 15 amino acids. Trimming pared 2 bases from V and 3 bases from J, leaving 14 bases between. Germline V gives CDR1 SGHRS, CDR2 YFSETQ. The CDR3 DNA sequence: TGCGCCAGCAGCTTCACGTTAGACAGTTACACTGAAGCTTTCTTT. Its protein product is CASSFTLDSYTEAFF.